The subject of this entry is one TCR beta chain. What it recognizes is unknown. This record comes from a study of OX40 agonist ivuxolimab in advanced cancers. The wider study: Hepatocellular carcinoma, melanoma, renal cell or head and neck cancer affected the dose-escalation patients.

The CDR3 sequence is 13 residues long. Study outcomes and limitations: Relative to CD4+ cells, CD8+ T cells on average had more expanded clones. Among the least clonally expanded were partial responders at 0.1-3.0 mg/kg.

The protocol was immunoSEQ multiplex PCR, while the TCRdb copy is restricted to in-frame clones and leaves out a portion. The table lists about 87,000 clones, around nine tenths of them singletons, with around 1.5% in the top ten. Sequenced material: CD4+ or CD8+ T cells sorted from blood, taken in a trial of the OX40 agonist ivuxolimab. The receptor comes from an adult with an advanced solid tumor such as melanoma, head and neck, liver or kidney cancer. The rearrangement uses TRBV21-1 and TRBJ2-7. TRBV21-1 represents a pseudogene. CDR3 loop: CASSKWSSYEQYF. In DNA, the CDR3 is TGTGCCAGCAGCAAATGGTCCTCCTACGAGCAGTACTTC.